Described below is a single T cell receptor beta chain sequence and its context. Three rounds of nested PCR, following a modified ARM-PCR protocol, produced the TCRbeta library. TCRdb re-derived calls from the multiplex PCR reads in MiXCR, one entry per CDR3 protein. Among 60,000 or so distinct CDR3 sequences, about 63% were seen once, and the ten largest hold roughly a third. The data stem from a study of tumor and adjacent non-tumor tissue in lung cancer. No cell sorting was done before RNA was extracted from the tissue. This non-tumor lung sample came from over 3 cm beyond the tumor edge. This receptor was taken from a man in his 70s with non-small cell lung cancer. The sample consisted of distant non-tumor lung tissue.

The CDR3 loop reads CASSPPQNTGELFF. The CDR3 nucleotides read TGTGCCAGCAGCCCACCACAGAACACCGGGGAGCTGTTTTTT. The rearrangement links TRBV28 to TRBJ2-2; D ambiguous. The CDR3 loop spans 14 amino acids. Trimming stripped 6 bases from V and 1 base from J, with 9 bases between. The germline gives CDR1 MDHEN, CDR2 SYDVKM.